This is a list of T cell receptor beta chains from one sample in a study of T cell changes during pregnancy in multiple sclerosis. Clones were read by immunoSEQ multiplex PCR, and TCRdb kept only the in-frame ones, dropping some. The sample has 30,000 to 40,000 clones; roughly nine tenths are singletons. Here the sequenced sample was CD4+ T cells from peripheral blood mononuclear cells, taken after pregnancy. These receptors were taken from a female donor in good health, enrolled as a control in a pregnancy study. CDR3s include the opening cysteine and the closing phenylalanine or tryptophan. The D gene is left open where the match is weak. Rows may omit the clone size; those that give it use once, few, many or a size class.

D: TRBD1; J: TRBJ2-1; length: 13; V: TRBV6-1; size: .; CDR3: CATEPGQGNEQFF; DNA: TGTGCCACCGAACCGGGACAGGGGAACGAGCAGTTCTTC
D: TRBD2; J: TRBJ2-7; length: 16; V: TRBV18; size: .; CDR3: CASSPTGGGASYEQYF; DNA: TGTGCCAGCTCACCGACGGGCGGGGGGGCGTCCTACGAGCAGTACTTC
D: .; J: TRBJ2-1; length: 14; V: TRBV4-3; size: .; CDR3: CASSQERGRNEQFF; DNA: TGCGCCAGCAGCCAAGAGCGGGGGCGGAATGAGCAGTTCTTC
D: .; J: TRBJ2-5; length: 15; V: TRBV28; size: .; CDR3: CASSLPTAGQETQYF; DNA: TGTGCCAGCAGTTTGCCGACGGCAGGGCAAGAGACCCAGTACTTC
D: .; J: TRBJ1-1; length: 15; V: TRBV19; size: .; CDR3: CASSSLGGRTAEAFF; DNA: TGTGCCAGTAGCTCCCTCGGGGGGCGGACGGCTGAAGCTTTCTTT
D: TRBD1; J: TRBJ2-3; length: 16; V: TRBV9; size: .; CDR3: CASSVVGQGRTDTQYF; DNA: TGTGCCAGCAGCGTAGTCGGACAGGGTAGGACAGATACGCAGTATTTT
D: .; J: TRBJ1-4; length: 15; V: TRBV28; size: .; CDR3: CASSLPDRLNEKLFF; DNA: TGTGCCAGCAGTTTGCCGGACAGACTGAATGAAAAACTGTTTTTT
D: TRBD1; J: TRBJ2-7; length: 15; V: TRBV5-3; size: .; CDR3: CARRHARTGEAEQYF; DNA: TGTGCCAGAAGGCACGCTAGGACAGGGGAGGCCGAGCAGTACTTC
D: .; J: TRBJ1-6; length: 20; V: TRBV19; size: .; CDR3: CASSMFGGTPGRTYNSPLHF; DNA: TGTGCCAGTAGTATGTTTGGAGGGACTCCGGGACGGACCTATAATTCACCCCTCCACTTT
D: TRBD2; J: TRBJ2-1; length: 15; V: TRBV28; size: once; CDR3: CASSLLAGVGNEQFF; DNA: TGTGCCAGCAGTTTACTAGCGGGAGTAGGCAATGAGCAGTTCTTC
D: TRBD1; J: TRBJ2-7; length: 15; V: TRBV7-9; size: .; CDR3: CASSPSRDRSYEQYF; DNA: TGTGCCAGCAGCCCATCCCGGGACAGGTCCTACGAGCAGTACTTC
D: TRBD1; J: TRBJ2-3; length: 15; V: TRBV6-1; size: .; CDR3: CASRAGTGGADTQYF; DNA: TGTGCCAGCAGGGCCGGGACAGGGGGCGCAGATACGCAGTATTTT
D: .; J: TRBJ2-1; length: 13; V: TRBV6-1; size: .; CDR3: CASSGDTDGEQFF; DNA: TGTGCCAGCAGTGGGGACACAGACGGTGAGCAGTTCTTC
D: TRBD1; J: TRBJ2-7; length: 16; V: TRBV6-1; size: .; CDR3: CASSESTGTGGYEQYF; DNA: TGTGCCAGCAGTGAATCAACCGGGACAGGGGGATACGAGCAGTACTTC
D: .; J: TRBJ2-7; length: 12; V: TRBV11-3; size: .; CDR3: CASSLVYGEQYF; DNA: TGTGCCAGCAGCTTAGTTTACGGCGAGCAGTACTTC